The rows below give T cell receptor beta chains drawn from one sample of a study of CD8 T cells in ankylosing spondylitis. TCRdb re-derived calls from the 5' RACE reads in MiXCR, one entry per CDR3 protein. The sample has under 450,000 distinct CDR3 sequences; 17% are singletons. The sequencing input was blood, either unsorted or a sorted T cell fraction (not recorded which). Receptor source: a male donor with ankylosing spondylitis. The CDR3 runs from the conserved cysteine through the conserved F or W. The D gene is left open where the match is weak. Not all rows give a size; the values are once, few, many and, for expanded clones, a class.

CDR3 DNA: TGTGCCAGCAGCCAACGTGGTCAGGGTCGGTTTCAGCCCCAGCATTTT
CDR3 protein: CASSQRGQGRFQPQHF
clone size: NA
V gene: TRBV7-8
D gene: NA
J gene: TRBJ1-5

CDR3 DNA: TGCGCCAGCAGCTTGGTAACGGGTAAGGACACCTACGAGCAGTACTTC
CDR3 protein: CASSLVTGKDTYEQYF
clone size: few
V gene: TRBV5-1
D gene: NA
J gene: TRBJ2-7

CDR3 DNA: TGTGCCACCAGTGACTCTTCGACTAGCGGGAGGGCCCGTACGCAGTATTTT
CDR3 protein: CATSDSSTSGRARTQYF
clone size: NA
V gene: TRBV24-1
D gene: TRBD2
J gene: TRBJ2-3

CDR3 DNA: TGTGCCAGCAGCCCGGGCGGGGGGGATGAAAAACTGTTTTTT
CDR3 protein: CASSPGGGDEKLFF
clone size: once
V gene: TRBV9
D gene: NA
J gene: TRBJ1-4

CDR3 DNA: TGTGCCAGCAGGCGTAGGGACGGTGAGCAGTTCTTC
CDR3 protein: CASRRRDGEQFF
clone size: few
V gene: TRBV6-5
D gene: NA
J gene: TRBJ2-1

CDR3 DNA: TGTGCCTGGAAAGGAGTTATCACTGAAGCTTTCTTT
CDR3 protein: CAWKGVITEAFF
clone size: NA
V gene: TRBV30
D gene: NA
J gene: TRBJ1-1

CDR3 DNA: TGTGCCAGCAGCCTTCGCTGGGACGGACGCCAAGAGACCCAGTACTTC
CDR3 protein: CASSLRWDGRQETQYF
clone size: many
V gene: TRBV14
D gene: NA
J gene: TRBJ2-5

CDR3 DNA: TGCGCCAGCAGCTTCGGTGAATACAGGGCCTACGAGCAGTACTTC
CDR3 protein: CASSFGEYRAYEQYF
clone size: few
V gene: TRBV5-1
D gene: NA
J gene: TRBJ2-7

CDR3 DNA: TGCAGTGCTAGAGTCGCCCCGGCTGGGCCCCAGCATTTT
CDR3 protein: CSARVAPAGPQHF
clone size: few
V gene: TRBV20-1
D gene: NA
J gene: TRBJ1-5

CDR3 DNA: TGTGCCTGGGGAGGGGGGACAGGGGTTCCTGATGAGCAGTTCTTC
CDR3 protein: CAWGGGTGVPDEQFF
clone size: few
V gene: TRBV30
D gene: TRBD1
J gene: TRBJ2-1

CDR3 DNA: TGTGCCAGCAGCCAAGCTGACAGGAGCGAAAAACTGTTTTTT
CDR3 protein: CASSQADRSEKLFF
clone size: few
V gene: TRBV3-1
D gene: NA
J gene: TRBJ1-4

CDR3 DNA: TGTGCCACCAGCGGACAGATGGGAGTGACCCAGTACTTC
CDR3 protein: CATSGQMGVTQYF
clone size: NA
V gene: TRBV15
D gene: NA
J gene: TRBJ2-5

CDR3 DNA: TGCAGCGTGACAGGGAGCGGGACTGGGGGATACAATGAGCAGTTCTTC
CDR3 protein: CSVTGSGTGGYNEQFF
clone size: few
V gene: TRBV29-1
D gene: NA
J gene: TRBJ2-1

CDR3 DNA: TGTGCCAGCACAAACGGCCAGGGGATCTACAATGAGCAGTTCTTC
CDR3 protein: CASTNGQGIYNEQFF
clone size: NA
V gene: TRBV6-2/TRBV6-3
D gene: NA
J gene: TRBJ2-1

CDR3 DNA: TGCAGTGCTAGATTTGGGGACACTGAAGCTTTCTTT
CDR3 protein: CSARFGDTEAFF
clone size: NA
V gene: TRBV20-1
D gene: NA
J gene: TRBJ1-1

CDR3 DNA: TGTGCCAGCAGTTCCGGGGCTAGCGGGAGCTACAATGAGCAGTTCTTC
CDR3 protein: CASSSGASGSYNEQFF
clone size: few
V gene: TRBV28
D gene: TRBD2
J gene: TRBJ2-1

CDR3 DNA: TGTGCCAGCAGTTTAGCCAGGGGGCGAGGAAAACTGTTTTTT
CDR3 protein: CASSLARGRGKLFF
clone size: many
V gene: TRBV12-3/TRBV12-4
D gene: TRBD1
J gene: TRBJ1-4

CDR3 DNA: TGTGCCAGCAGAGCCCGGGACCAAAACACCGGGGAGCTGTTTTTT
CDR3 protein: CASRARDQNTGELFF
clone size: NA
V gene: TRBV2
D gene: NA
J gene: TRBJ2-2

CDR3 DNA: TGTGCCAGCAGCCGGACTAGTTCGGGTTACAATGAGCAGTTCTTC
CDR3 protein: CASSRTSSGYNEQFF
clone size: NA
V gene: TRBV7-3
D gene: TRBD2
J gene: TRBJ2-1

CDR3 DNA: TGTGCCAGCAGTAAACTACTAGCGGGAGGAGGCTACGAGCAGTACTTC
CDR3 protein: CASSKLLAGGGYEQYF
clone size: few
V gene: TRBV28
D gene: TRBD2
J gene: TRBJ2-7

CDR3 DNA: TGTGCCAGCAGCACTCAGGGGGCCATTTTAGGCTACACCTTC
CDR3 protein: CASSTQGAILGYTF
clone size: few
V gene: TRBV12-3/TRBV12-4
D gene: TRBD1
J gene: TRBJ1-2

CDR3 DNA: TGTGCCAGCAGCAAAGCGCTTTCATGGCAGGGCACCGGGGAGCTGTTTTTT
CDR3 protein: CASSKALSWQGTGELFF
clone size: few
V gene: TRBV21-1
D gene: NA
J gene: TRBJ2-2

CDR3 DNA: TGCGCCAGCAGCGCGCCCGACGGGGCTAGCACAGATACGCAGTATTTT
CDR3 protein: CASSAPDGASTDTQYF
clone size: many
V gene: TRBV5-1
D gene: NA
J gene: TRBJ2-3

CDR3 DNA: TGTGCCAGCAGCAGACCGACAGGGGAAAATTCACCCCTCCACTTT
CDR3 protein: CASSRPTGENSPLHF
clone size: NA
V gene: TRBV5-6
D gene: TRBD1
J gene: TRBJ1-6

CDR3 DNA: TGTGCCACCAGCAGAGAGCAATCCTACGAGCAGTACTTC
CDR3 protein: CATSREQSYEQYF
clone size: NA
V gene: TRBV15
D gene: NA
J gene: TRBJ2-7

CDR3 DNA: TGCAGTGCTAGAGATCGGACGTCTAACTATGGCTACACCTTC
CDR3 protein: CSARDRTSNYGYTF
clone size: few
V gene: TRBV20-1
D gene: NA
J gene: TRBJ1-2

CDR3 DNA: TGTGCCACCAGCGCTTCCTTAGCGGGGCCCGAAAGGAATGAGCAGTTCTTC
CDR3 protein: CATSASLAGPERNEQFF
clone size: NA
V gene: TRBV15
D gene: TRBD2
J gene: TRBJ2-1

CDR3 DNA: TGTGCCTGGAGAGATCCCAGGGGGCGAGGCTACGAGCAGTACTTC
CDR3 protein: CAWRDPRGRGYEQYF
clone size: NA
V gene: TRBV30
D gene: TRBD1
J gene: TRBJ2-7

CDR3 DNA: TGTGCCAGCAGCTTCGAACGCCACGAGCAGTACTTC
CDR3 protein: CASSFERHEQYF
clone size: many
V gene: TRBV5-6
D gene: NA
J gene: TRBJ2-7

CDR3 DNA: TGCAGTGCTAAAGGGACTAGCGAGCGTTTTAGCTCCTACAATGAGCAGTTCTTC
CDR3 protein: CSAKGTSERFSSYNEQFF
clone size: few
V gene: TRBV20-1
D gene: TRBD2
J gene: TRBJ2-1

CDR3 DNA: TGTGCCAGCAGTTTAGTCCTCCAATTCTCTGGAAACACCATATATTTT
CDR3 protein: CASSLVLQFSGNTIYF
clone size: few
V gene: TRBV12-3/TRBV12-4
D gene: NA
J gene: TRBJ1-3

CDR3 DNA: TGCAGTGCTAGAGATCGGACGTCCCGCTCCTACAATGAGCAGTTCTTC
CDR3 protein: CSARDRTSRSYNEQFF
clone size: few
V gene: TRBV20-1
D gene: NA
J gene: TRBJ2-1

CDR3 DNA: TGTGCCAGCAGTTTCGCGGTCCCTGGAAACACCATATATTTT
CDR3 protein: CASSFAVPGNTIYF
clone size: few
V gene: TRBV12-3/TRBV12-4
D gene: NA
J gene: TRBJ1-3

CDR3 DNA: TGCAGTGCTCCCCGGCGGGGGTCGCGGAACACTGAAGCTTTCTTT
CDR3 protein: CSAPRRGSRNTEAFF
clone size: NA
V gene: TRBV20-1
D gene: NA
J gene: TRBJ1-1

CDR3 DNA: TGTGCCAGCTCACGTGGGACAGGGGATCAGCCCCAGCATTTT
CDR3 protein: CASSRGTGDQPQHF
clone size: few
V gene: TRBV18
D gene: TRBD1
J gene: TRBJ1-5

CDR3 DNA: TGTGCCAGCTCACCCGGGGGGGCGTTCTATGGCTACACCTTC
CDR3 protein: CASSPGGAFYGYTF
clone size: NA
V gene: TRBV18
D gene: NA
J gene: TRBJ1-2

CDR3 DNA: TGTGCCAGCAGCTTAGCGTGGCAAGAGACCCAGTACTTC
CDR3 protein: CASSLAWQETQYF
clone size: NA
V gene: TRBV7-2
D gene: NA
J gene: TRBJ2-5

CDR3 DNA: TGCAGTGCTCCAACTCGTGCGGGCAATGAGCAGTTCTTC
CDR3 protein: CSAPTRAGNEQFF
clone size: few
V gene: TRBV20-1
D gene: NA
J gene: TRBJ2-1

CDR3 DNA: TGTGCCAGCAGTTACTCGCGACTGGCTAGGGAGACCCAGTACTTC
CDR3 protein: CASSYSRLARETQYF
clone size: NA
V gene: TRBV6-5
D gene: NA
J gene: TRBJ2-5

CDR3 DNA: TGCGCCAGCAGCTTTGGCCCTCCGGGGACTGAAGCTTTCTTT
CDR3 protein: CASSFGPPGTEAFF
clone size: few
V gene: TRBV5-1
D gene: NA
J gene: TRBJ1-1

CDR3 DNA: TGTGCCAGCAGTTTAGGGACTTTAGCGGGGGGTATTCAAGAGACCCAGTACTTC
CDR3 protein: CASSLGTLAGGIQETQYF
clone size: few
V gene: TRBV12-3/TRBV12-4
D gene: TRBD2
J gene: TRBJ2-5

CDR3 DNA: TGTGCCAGCACCCCCGGGGGTCCCGGGGAGCTGTTTTTT
CDR3 protein: CASTPGGPGELFF
clone size: few
V gene: TRBV25-1
D gene: NA
J gene: TRBJ2-2

CDR3 DNA: TGCAGCGTTGGATTCCCCTACAATGAGCAGTTCTTC
CDR3 protein: CSVGFPYNEQFF
clone size: few
V gene: TRBV29-1
D gene: NA
J gene: TRBJ2-1

CDR3 DNA: TGCGCCAGCAGCTTGGCCCAGCGGGGGAGCACAGATACGCAGTATTTT
CDR3 protein: CASSLAQRGSTDTQYF
clone size: NA
V gene: TRBV5-1
D gene: TRBD2
J gene: TRBJ2-3

CDR3 DNA: TGTGCCACCGTTAAGGGGAAACAGAATCAGCCCCAGCATTTT
CDR3 protein: CATVKGKQNQPQHF
clone size: many
V gene: TRBV28
D gene: NA
J gene: TRBJ1-5

CDR3 DNA: TGTGCCAGCAGTTACTCACGGTTTCGGGGCGAGCAGTACTTC
CDR3 protein: CASSYSRFRGEQYF
clone size: many
V gene: TRBV6-5
D gene: NA
J gene: TRBJ2-7

CDR3 DNA: TGTGCCAGCAGTTGGTACGGGACTAGGGTCAATGAGCAGTTCTTC
CDR3 protein: CASSWYGTRVNEQFF
clone size: few
V gene: TRBV6-2/TRBV6-3
D gene: TRBD2
J gene: TRBJ2-1

CDR3 DNA: TGTGCCAGCAGCTTACTAGGTTTCGGGTCACCCCTCCACTTT
CDR3 protein: CASSLLGFGSPLHF
clone size: many
V gene: TRBV7-2
D gene: NA
J gene: TRBJ1-6

CDR3 DNA: TGCAGTGCTCCTAGGGACAGTCAAAGAGCTTTCTTT
CDR3 protein: CSAPRDSQRAFF
clone size: NA
V gene: TRBV20-1
D gene: TRBD1
J gene: TRBJ1-1